The following is a T cell receptor (beta chain) sequence with its context. Looked up from germline, CDR1 is MNHNS and CDR2 is SASEGT. Trimming took 6 bases from V and 4 from J, leaving 9 bases between them. The CDR3 covers 12 residues. This entry is derived from a study of OX40 agonist ivuxolimab in advanced cancers. Study overall: Patients were treated with intravenous ivuxolimab, dosed at 0.01 to 10 mg/kg and infused every 2 weeks.

Sequencing used immunoSEQ multiplex PCR; TCRdb keeps in-frame clones, though not all of them. Here the sample spans around 7,000 clones, about 80% being singletons. The sequence came from an adult with an advanced solid tumor such as melanoma, head and neck, liver or kidney cancer. The source material was CD4+ or CD8+ T cells sorted from blood, sampled in a trial of the OX40 agonist ivuxolimab. The chain links TRBV6-1 to TRBJ1-1; possible D gene TRBD1, 5 bases. CDR3 sequence reads: CASRLGGTEAFF. The CDR3 region has the DNA TGTGCCAGCAGACTGGGGGGCACTGAAGCTTTCTTT.